This TCR beta chain was sequenced in a study of blood T cell repertoires in COVID-19. The assay was immunoSEQ multiplex PCR, and TCRdb's table has in-frame clones only and misses some. This sample has around 150,000 clones, with roughly 80% found just once. The CDR3 consists of 17 residues. V lost 4 bases to trimming and J lost 0 bases, with 18 bases between them. Germline V gene data show CDR1 as MDHEN and CDR2 as SYDVKM. The rearrangement uses TRBV28 and TRBJ2-5; D is perhaps TRBD2 (6 bases). Input material: peripheral blood. This clonotype was sampled from a man between 65 and 85 years old with acute or convalescent COVID-19. CDR3: CASSSPRDSRYQETQYF. The CDR3 nucleotides are TGTGCCAGCAGTTCCCCCCGGGACTCACGTTACCAAGAGACCCAGTACTTC.